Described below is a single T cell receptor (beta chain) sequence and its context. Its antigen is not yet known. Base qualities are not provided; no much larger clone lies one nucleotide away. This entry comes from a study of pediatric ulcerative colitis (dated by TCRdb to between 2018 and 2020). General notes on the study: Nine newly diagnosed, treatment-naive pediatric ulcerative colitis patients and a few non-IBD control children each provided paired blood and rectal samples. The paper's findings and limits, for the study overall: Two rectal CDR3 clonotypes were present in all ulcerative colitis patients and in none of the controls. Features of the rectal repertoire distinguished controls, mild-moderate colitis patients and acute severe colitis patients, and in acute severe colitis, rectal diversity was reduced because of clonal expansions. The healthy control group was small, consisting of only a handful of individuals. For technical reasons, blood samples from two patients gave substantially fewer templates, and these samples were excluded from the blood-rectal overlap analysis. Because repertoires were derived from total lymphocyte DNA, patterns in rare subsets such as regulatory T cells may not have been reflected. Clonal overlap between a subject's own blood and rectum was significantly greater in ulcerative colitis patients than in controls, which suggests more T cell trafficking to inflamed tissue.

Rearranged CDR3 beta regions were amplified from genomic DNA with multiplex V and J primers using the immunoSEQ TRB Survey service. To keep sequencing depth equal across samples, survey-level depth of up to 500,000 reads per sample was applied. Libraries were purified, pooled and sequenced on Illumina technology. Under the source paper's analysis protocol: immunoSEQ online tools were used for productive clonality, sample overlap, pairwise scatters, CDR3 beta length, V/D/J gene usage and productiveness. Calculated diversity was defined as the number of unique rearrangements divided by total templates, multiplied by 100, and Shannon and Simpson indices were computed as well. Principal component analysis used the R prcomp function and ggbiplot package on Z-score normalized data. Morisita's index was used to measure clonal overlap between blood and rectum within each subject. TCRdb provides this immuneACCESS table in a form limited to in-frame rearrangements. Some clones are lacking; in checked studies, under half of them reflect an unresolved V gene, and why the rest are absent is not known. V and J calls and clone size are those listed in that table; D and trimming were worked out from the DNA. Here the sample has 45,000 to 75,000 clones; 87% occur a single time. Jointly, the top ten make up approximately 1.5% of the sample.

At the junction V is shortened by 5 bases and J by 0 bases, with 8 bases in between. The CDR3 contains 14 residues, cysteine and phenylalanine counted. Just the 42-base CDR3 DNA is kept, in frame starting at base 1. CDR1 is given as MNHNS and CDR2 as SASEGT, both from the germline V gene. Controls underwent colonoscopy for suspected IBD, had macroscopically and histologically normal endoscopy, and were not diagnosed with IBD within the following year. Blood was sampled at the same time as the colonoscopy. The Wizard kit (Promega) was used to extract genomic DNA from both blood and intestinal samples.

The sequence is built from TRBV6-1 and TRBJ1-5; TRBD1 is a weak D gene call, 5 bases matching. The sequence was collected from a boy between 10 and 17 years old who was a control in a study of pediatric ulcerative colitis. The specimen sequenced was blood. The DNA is TGTGCCAGCAGTTTGGACATTAGCAATCAGCCCCAGCATTTT. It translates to CASSLDISNQPQHF.